What follows are 9 T cell receptor beta chains derived from one specimen sequenced in a study of T cell repertoires in aging, cancer and after chemotherapy. TRB rearrangements spanning V, D and J were amplified using mixed TRB-A/B primers. TCRdb fed the multiplex PCR reads into MiXCR, producing one record per CDR3 protein. Among about 2,500 distinct CDR3 sequences listed, approximately 25% were seen once. The template was genomic DNA from peripheral blood, not RNA. The sample was blood. The origin of the receptors is a human donor in good health.

This clonotype is medium-sized (0.01 to 0.1%) by share. This rearrangement joins TRBV18 to TRBJ2-7; the D is unclear. CDR3 length: 13 residues. V lost 5 bases and J lost 1, with 9 bases in between. Germline V lookup: CDR1 KGHSH, CDR2 LQKENI. CDR3 sequence: CASSGGVSYEQYF. The CDR3 DNA reads TGTGCCAGCTCAGGCGGCGTTTCCTACGAGCAGTACTTC. Filled out from reference TRBV18 and TRBJ2-7, the complete variable domain reads NAGVMQNPRHLVRRRGQEARLRCSPMKGHSHVYWYRQLPEEGLKFMVYLQKENIIDESGMPKERFSAEFPKEGPSILRIQQVVRGDSAAYFCASSGGVSYEQYFGPGTRLTVT.

By frequency in the sample, this clonotype is medium-sized. V is TRBV10-3 and J is TRBJ2-3, with D possibly matching TRBD2 (6 bases). Germline CDR1 ENHRY, CDR2 SYGVKD. The CDR3 consists of 14 residues. V gave up 6 bases and J gave up 3 bases, with 13 bases separating them. The CDR3 loop is CAIRRDGATDTQYF. Here the CDR3 DNA reads TGTGCCATCAGGCGGGACGGGGCGACAGATACGCAGTATTTT.

The chain links TRBV2 to TRBJ1-5; 8 nucleotides line up with TRBD1. The CDR3 runs 12 residues. Germline CDR1 and CDR2: SNHLY and FYNNEI. The J segment lost 15 bases and the V segment lost 2 bases, leaving 6 bases of the junction unmatched. In nucleotides, the CDR3 is TGTGCCAGCAGTGAACAGGGGGCTTCCGGGCATTTT. This gives the protein CASSEQGASGHF.

A remark on this clonotype: A much more abundant neighbour one base away suggests this may be a read error. The chain links TRBV28 to TRBJ1-2, with D hard to call. With 6 bases removed from V and 5 bases from J, the gap between germline ends came to 19 bases. This CDR3 has 15 amino acids. Germline V lookup: CDR1 MDHEN, CDR2 SYDVKM. CDR3 DNA: TGTGCCAGCAGCCTGAGTCAAGGGCGCAGATATGGCTACACCTTC. This gives the protein CASSLSQGRRYGYTF.

The rearrangement links TRBV19 to TRBJ1-3; TRBD1 is a possible D gene (5 bases). In germline, CDR1 is LNHDA, CDR2 SQIVND (reference sequence). V was shortened by 3 bases and J by 2 bases, with 8 bases between the two germline ends. The CDR3 sequence is 14 residues long. The CDR3 spells CASSIHRTGNTIYF. In DNA form, the CDR3 reads TGTGCCAGTAGTATCCACAGGACTGGAAACACCATATATTTT.

Turning to this clonotype: Being one base from a much bigger clone, this may be a read error. This chain joins TRBV12-3 or TRBV12-4 and TRBJ1-2; D is possibly TRBD1 (6 bases). The CDR3 consists of 15 residues. V was clipped by 6 bases and J by 0 bases, with 14 bases between them. The CDR3 DNA follows: TGTGCCAGCAGGCGGGGGGACAAAGCTAACTATGGCTACACCTTC. This encodes CASRRGDKANYGYTF.

This clonotype is judged medium-sized. The chain carries TRBV27 and TRBJ2-1; 8 bases align to TRBD1. The CDR3 runs 16 residues. With 7 bases clipped from V and 0 bases from J, the junction kept 8 bases outside the gene matches. Germline CDR1 reads MNHEY; CDR2 reads SMNVEV (reference sequence). Here the CDR3 reads CASTPLGQGSYNEQFF. The CDR3 region has the DNA TGTGCCAGCACCCCGTTAGGACAGGGCTCCTACAATGAGCAGTTCTTC.

The rearrangement joins TRBV6-5 to TRBJ1-1; no clear D gene. This CDR3 contains 15 residues. Trimming stripped 8 bases from V and 0 bases from J, with 16 bases between. CDR1 and CDR2 (germline): MNHEY, SVGAGI. The CDR3 nucleotides are TGTGCCAGCGAGAGCTCAGGAGTTATGAACACTGAAGCTTTCTTT. Amino acid sequence: CASESSGVMNTEAFF.

This clonotype was recorded a few times. The chain combines TRBV14 with TRBJ1-4; weak D call: TRBD1 (5 bases). CDR3 length: 13 residues. V was trimmed by 5 bases and J by 2 bases, leaving 6 bases between them. CDR1 and CDR2 from the germline V gene are SGHDN and FVKESK. The CDR3 region has the DNA TGTGCCAGCAGCAGGGGTACTAATGAAAAACTGTTTTTT. Translated: CASSRGTNEKLFF.